The text below deals with one T cell receptor beta chain. Its cognate antigen has yet to be identified. No base quality values were provided; no much bigger clone lies one nucleotide off. Taken from the germline V gene, the CDR1 and CDR2 loops are SGHDT and YYEEEE. V ends up 4 bases short and J 6 bases short, with an unmatched junction base count of 8. Reading from cysteine to phenylalanine, the CDR3 counts 15 amino acids. Only the CDR3 portion is preserved as DNA: 45 bases, with reading frame beginning at the first base. This specimen comes from a study of blood T cells in healthy people across ages (dated by TCRdb to 2015 to 2017). For the study in its entirety: Template switching captured roughly one uniquely barcoded TCR beta cDNA molecule per two T cells in model experiments. To track age-related changes in TCR beta repertoire diversity, the study relied on deep sequencing normalized with unique cDNA molecular identifiers. Donors were grouped into four age groups: young (average roughly 17 years), middle-aged (roughly 40), aged (around 60) and long-lived (approximately 78). Donors of different ages were randomly distributed across sequencing lanes to avoid experimental bias. Two additional independent replicas of 1 million unique cDNA reads from the same blood draw were analyzed for two donors (one aged 18 to 29 and one aged 80 or older). What the research found in general, with its limitations: Because donor CMV infection status was unknown, age-related changes in expanded clonotypes were potentially confounded. The percentage of naive T cells measured by flow cytometry correlated strongly with observed TCR beta diversity. Compared with the aged group, the long-lived group had more naive CD4+ T cells, fewer expanded clones and increased TCR diversity, a pattern suggesting age selection. As age increased, observed TCR beta diversity per million T cells dropped in a roughly linear way, and a significant reduction was already evident by age 40. Because profiling used bulk unsorted PBMCs, naive and antigen-experienced compartments could not be compared conclusively. Estimates of total diversity based on one million sequenced T cells were regarded as lower bounds and as underestimates.

The donors were under 40 Caucasian individuals from Russia, aged roughly 6 to 100 years, who were systemically healthy. Each donor gave 8 to 10 milliliters of peripheral blood, collected into EDTA-treated Vacutainer tubes. Ficoll-Paque density-gradient centrifugation was used to isolate PBMCs, with at least 7 million per sample. Trizol reagent was used to extract total RNA from the PBMCs, yielding at least 5 micrograms per sample. For every donor, flow cytometry on a PBMC aliquot measured the percentage of naive CD45RAhigh/CD27high T cells. To prepare the library, 5' RACE was applied. The reads were generated on an Illumina HiSeq 2500. A second 7 to 11 cycle PCR used a sample-barcoded 5' primer and a J-beta primer mix. Each TCR beta cDNA molecule received a unique molecular identifier from a template-switch 5' adaptor carrying 12 random nucleotides. At least 3 million CDR3-containing paired-end reads were obtained from each sample. All of the RNA was converted into first-strand cDNA using the Mint cDNA synthesis kit, with a TRBC-specific oligonucleotide serving as the primer. Following uracil-DNA glycosylase treatment, all cDNA underwent a first 18-cycle PCR with the universal primers M1SS and BC2_uni_R. The paper's data handling went like this. Each sample was normalized by randomly selecting 1 million high-quality reads, each carrying a distinct molecular identifier. Reads with shared molecular identifiers were discarded instead of being binned into consensus sequences. MiTCR, set to a Q25 quality threshold and the strictest error-elimination algorithm, was used for CDR3 identification, clonotype clustering and error correction. Lower-bound total TCR beta diversity was estimated with a nonparametric unseen species model using Euler transformation. TCRdb ran its own pipeline on the public reads, namely fastp trimming at Q25 and MiXCR clone calling, and kept in-frame beta chains. Records with the same CDR3 protein are collapsed into one entry carrying the most frequent genes and DNA. None of the V and J calls come from the authors' own analysis; TCRdb made them. The sample includes about 640,000 distinct CDR3 sequences, with 45% to 65% observed a single time. The top ten clones comprise roughly 34% of the sample.

The sequence was obtained from a man between 60 and 70 years old in good health. The chain uses TRBV5-6 and TRBJ1-1; 11 bases in between match TRBD1. What was sequenced was blood. The CDR3 amino acid sequence is: CASSPDRGLGSEAFF. In nucleotides, the sequence is TGTGCCAGCAGCCCGGACAGGGGGCTCGGATCTGAAGCTTTCTTT.